This T cell receptor (beta chain) was recorded in a study of cytomegalovirus exposure and HLA in healthy donors. Study results and caveats: Several of the most significant clusters were apparently associated with common viral pathogens in a later analysis. Fewer N-insertions (relative to the approximately 670-donor mean) were reportedly seen in an Asian-associated ancestry cluster in a later analysis.

Donors sampled were nominally healthy, though unrecorded immune exposures were likely. The PCR employed 60 Vbeta primers together with 13 Jbeta primers. Assay: immunoSEQ multiplex PCR; the TCRdb copy retains only in-frame clones and omits some. This sample carries roughly 190,000 clones, around 83% of them seen once, and the ten largest clones take about 1.5%. Concerning this clone: Antigen unknown.

The TCR sequence derives from a woman in her late teens or twenties in good health and CMV-seronegative. Specimen: PBMCs.

The CDR3 region is CASSAGTGYEQYF. In DNA form, the CDR3 reads TGTGCCAGCAGCGCGGGGACAGGGTACGAGCAGTACTTC. V and J are TRBV9 and TRBJ2-7; 9 nucleotides line up with TRBD1. CDR1 is SGDLS and CDR2 is YYNGEE in the germline V gene. V was clipped by 3 bases and J by 4 bases; unmatched bases: 2. The CDR3 loop spans 13 amino acids.